This section outlines one T cell receptor (beta chain) sequence together with its context. These data come from a study of cytomegalovirus exposure and HLA in healthy donors. Per germline, CDR1 SNHLY and CDR2 FYNNEI. Unmatched junction bases numbered 4, after V lost 5 bases and J lost 9 bases. The CDR3 extends over 14 amino acids. Researchers ran the PCR with 60 Vbeta and 13 Jbeta primers. Assay: immunoSEQ multiplex PCR; the TCRdb copy retains only in-frame clones and omits some. There are fewer than 100,000 clones in the sample, with more than 0.45% held by the top ten. This clonotype originated in a man in his fifties in good health and CMV-seronegative. The sample comprised PBMCs. V and J are TRBV2 and TRBJ2-3, with 14 bases fitting TRBD2. The CDR3 region is CASSRTSGGQTQYF. The DNA for the CDR3 is TGTGCCAGCAGTAGGACTAGCGGGGGGCAAACGCAGTATTTT.